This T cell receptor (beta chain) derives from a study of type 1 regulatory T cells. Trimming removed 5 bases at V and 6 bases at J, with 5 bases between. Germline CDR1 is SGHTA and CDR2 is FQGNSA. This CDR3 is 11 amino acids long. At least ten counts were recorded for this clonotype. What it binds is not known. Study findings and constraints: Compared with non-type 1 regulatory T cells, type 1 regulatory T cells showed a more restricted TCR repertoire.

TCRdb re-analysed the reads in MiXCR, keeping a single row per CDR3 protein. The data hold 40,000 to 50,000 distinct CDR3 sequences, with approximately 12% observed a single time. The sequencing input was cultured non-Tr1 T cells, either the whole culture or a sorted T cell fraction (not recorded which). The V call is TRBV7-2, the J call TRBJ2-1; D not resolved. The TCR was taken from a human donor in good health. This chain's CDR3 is CASSQGNEQFF. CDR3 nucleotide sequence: TGTGCCAGCAGCCAAGGCAATGAGCAGTTCTTC.